Following are 2 T cell receptor beta chains from one sample sequenced in a study of control samples from healthy donors and cancer patients. Libraries were prepared by immunoSEQ multiplex PCR; TCRdb keeps only in-frame clonotypes and omits some of them. The table has approximately 100,000 clones, roughly 90% seen once. Sequenced sample: blood. These TCRs come from a young man in good health.

In this sample, this clone turned up once. This chain links TRBV7-2 with TRBJ2-3, with TRBD2 identical over 12 bases. The length of the CDR3 is 17 residues. The germline gives CDR1 SGHTA, CDR2 FQGNSA. J was trimmed by 1 base and V by 0 bases; bases with no gene match: 2. CDR3 residues: CASSLARTSGGTDTQYF. Written as DNA, the CDR3 is TGTGCCAGCAGCTTAGCGCGGACTAGCGGGGGCACAGATACGCAGTATTTT. Together with reference TRBV7-2 and TRBJ2-3, the CDR3 gives the full variable domain: GAGVSQSPSNKVTEKGKDVELRCDPISGHTALYWYRQSLGQGLEFLIYFQGNSAPDKSGLPSDRFSAERTGGSVSTLTIQRTQQEDSAVYLCASSLARTSGGTDTQYFGPGTRLTVL.

This clone was found many times. The rearrangement links TRBV7-9 to TRBJ1-1; TRBD1 is a possible D gene (6 bases). The germline gives CDR1 SEHNR, CDR2 FQNEAQ (reference sequence). The CDR3 consists of 14 residues. Trimming stripped 5 bases from V and 7 bases from J, with 17 bases between. The CDR3 reads CASSPQGRPLEAFF. The DNA for the CDR3 is TGTGCCAGCAGCCCTCAGGGGCGTCCCCTTGAAGCTTTCTTT.